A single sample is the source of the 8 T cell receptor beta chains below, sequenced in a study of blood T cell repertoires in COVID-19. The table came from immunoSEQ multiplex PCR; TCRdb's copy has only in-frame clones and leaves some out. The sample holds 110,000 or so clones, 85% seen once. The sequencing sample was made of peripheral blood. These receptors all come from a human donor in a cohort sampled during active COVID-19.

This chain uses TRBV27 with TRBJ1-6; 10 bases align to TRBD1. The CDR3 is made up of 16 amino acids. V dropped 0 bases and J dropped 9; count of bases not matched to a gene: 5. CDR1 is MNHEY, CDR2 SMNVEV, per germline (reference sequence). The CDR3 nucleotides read TGTGCCAGCAGTTTATCGACAGGGGGCGGAGGTTCACCCCTCCACTTT. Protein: CASSLSTGGGGSPLHF.

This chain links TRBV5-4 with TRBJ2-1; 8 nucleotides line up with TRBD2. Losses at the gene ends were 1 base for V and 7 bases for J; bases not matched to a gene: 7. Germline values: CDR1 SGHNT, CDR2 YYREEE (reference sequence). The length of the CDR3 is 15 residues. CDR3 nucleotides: TGTGCCAGCAGCTTGCTGGGACTAGGGGGTAATGAGCAGTTCTTC. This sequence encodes CASSLLGLGGNEQFF.

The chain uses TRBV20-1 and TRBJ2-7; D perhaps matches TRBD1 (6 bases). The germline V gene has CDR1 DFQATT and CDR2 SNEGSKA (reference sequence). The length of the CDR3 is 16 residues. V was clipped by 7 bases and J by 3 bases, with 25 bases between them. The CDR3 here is CSGSLARGPPNYEQYF. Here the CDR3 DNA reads TGCAGTGGTAGTCTTGCCAGGGGTCCACCGAACTACGAGCAGTACTTC.

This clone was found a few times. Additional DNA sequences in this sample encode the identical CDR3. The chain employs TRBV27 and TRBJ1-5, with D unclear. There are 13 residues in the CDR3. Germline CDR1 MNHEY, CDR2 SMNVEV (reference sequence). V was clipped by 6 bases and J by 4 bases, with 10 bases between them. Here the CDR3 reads CASSGSGNQPQHF. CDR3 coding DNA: TGTGCCAGCAGCGGATCGGGGAATCAGCCCCAGCATTTT.

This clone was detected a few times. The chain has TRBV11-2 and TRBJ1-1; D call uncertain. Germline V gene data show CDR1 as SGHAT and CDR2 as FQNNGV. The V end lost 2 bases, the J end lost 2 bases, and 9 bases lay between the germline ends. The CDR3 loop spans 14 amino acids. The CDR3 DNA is TGTGCCAGCAGCTTATTACGGTCTAACACTGAAGCTTTCTTT. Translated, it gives CASSLLRSNTEAFF.

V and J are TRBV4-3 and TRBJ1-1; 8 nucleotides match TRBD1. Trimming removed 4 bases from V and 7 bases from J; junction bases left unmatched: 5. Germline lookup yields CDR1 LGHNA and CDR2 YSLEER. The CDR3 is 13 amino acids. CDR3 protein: CASSPGGGGEAFF. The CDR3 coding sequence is TGCGCCAGCAGCCCAGGGGGCGGGGGTGAAGCTTTCTTT.

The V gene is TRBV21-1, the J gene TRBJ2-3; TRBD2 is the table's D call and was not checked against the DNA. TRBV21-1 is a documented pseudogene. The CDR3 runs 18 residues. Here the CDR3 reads CASSKSPLLAGGTDTQYF. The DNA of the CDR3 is TGTGCCAGCAGCAAATCCCCCTTACTAGCGGGGGGCACAGATACGCAGTATTTT.

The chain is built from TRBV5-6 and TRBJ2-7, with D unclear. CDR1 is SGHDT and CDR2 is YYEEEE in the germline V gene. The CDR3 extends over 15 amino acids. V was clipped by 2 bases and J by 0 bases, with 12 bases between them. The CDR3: CASSFPFGSSYEQYF. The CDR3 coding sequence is TGTGCCAGCAGCTTCCCTTTCGGTAGCTCCTACGAGCAGTACTTC.